This T cell receptor beta chain was sequenced during a study of blood T cell repertoires in COVID-19. The wider study: Researchers got acute and convalescent COVID-19 samples from the United States, Italy and Spain.

As originally analysed: Amplification of reference gene primers provided the estimated nucleated cell counts. Only in-frame clones appear in the TCRdb table, and some are missing; sequencing was by immunoSEQ multiplex PCR. That table is the source of V, J and clone size, and D and trimming were worked out from the DNA. The sample has fewer than 150,000 clones; approximately 80% are singletons. This CDR3 comprises 13 residues. Germline CDR1 reads MNHEY; CDR2 reads SVGAGI. The junction had 6 bases not matched to a gene; V was cut back by 8 bases and J by 6 bases. The sequenced sample was peripheral blood. The chain is built from TRBV6-5 and TRBJ1-2; TRBD1 agrees at 10 bases. This receptor was taken from a human donor in a cohort sampled during active COVID-19. The chain's CDR3 is CASRRQGAHGYTF. The DNA of the CDR3 is TGTGCCAGCCGCCGACAGGGGGCGCATGGCTACACCTTC.